This entry lists 3 T cell receptor beta chains sequenced from one sample in a study of blood T cell repertoires in COVID-19. Clones were sequenced by immunoSEQ multiplex PCR, and TCRdb holds only the in-frame ones, with some missing. The top ten hold approximately 40% of the sample, which has 140,000 to 150,000 clones, about 80% seen once. The sequenced material came from peripheral blood. All receptors come from a human donor in a cohort sampled during active COVID-19.

V usage is TRBV12-3 or TRBV12-4 and J usage is TRBJ1-1; a weak D match, TRBD1 (5 bases). This CDR3 has 13 amino acids. V was trimmed by 3 bases and J by 3 bases, leaving 8 bases between them. The CDR3 is CASSLGRDTEAFF. The CDR3 DNA sequence: TGTGCCAGCAGTTTGGGCAGGGACACTGAAGCTTTCTTT.

The chain carries TRBV5-1 and TRBJ1-1; the D gene is possibly TRBD1 (5 bases). The CDR3 is 15 residues long. The V and J ends lost 0 bases and 1 base respectively, with 10 bases between them. The V gene's germline CDR1 is SGHRS and CDR2 YFSETQ. CDR3 in DNA: TGCGCCAGCAGCTTGGGGACAACTCAGAACACTGAAGCTTTCTTT. Its translation is CASSLGTTQNTEAFF.

This rearrangement joins TRBV19 to TRBJ2-2; D perhaps matches TRBD2 (6 bases). Trimming stripped 0 bases from V and 5 bases from J, with 7 bases between. The CDR3 runs to 14 residues. CDR1 is LNHDA, CDR2 SQIVND, per germline (reference sequence). CDR3 coding DNA: TGTGCCAGTAGTATAGATGCGGGAACCGGGGAGCTGTTTTTT. Its protein product is CASSIDAGTGELFF.